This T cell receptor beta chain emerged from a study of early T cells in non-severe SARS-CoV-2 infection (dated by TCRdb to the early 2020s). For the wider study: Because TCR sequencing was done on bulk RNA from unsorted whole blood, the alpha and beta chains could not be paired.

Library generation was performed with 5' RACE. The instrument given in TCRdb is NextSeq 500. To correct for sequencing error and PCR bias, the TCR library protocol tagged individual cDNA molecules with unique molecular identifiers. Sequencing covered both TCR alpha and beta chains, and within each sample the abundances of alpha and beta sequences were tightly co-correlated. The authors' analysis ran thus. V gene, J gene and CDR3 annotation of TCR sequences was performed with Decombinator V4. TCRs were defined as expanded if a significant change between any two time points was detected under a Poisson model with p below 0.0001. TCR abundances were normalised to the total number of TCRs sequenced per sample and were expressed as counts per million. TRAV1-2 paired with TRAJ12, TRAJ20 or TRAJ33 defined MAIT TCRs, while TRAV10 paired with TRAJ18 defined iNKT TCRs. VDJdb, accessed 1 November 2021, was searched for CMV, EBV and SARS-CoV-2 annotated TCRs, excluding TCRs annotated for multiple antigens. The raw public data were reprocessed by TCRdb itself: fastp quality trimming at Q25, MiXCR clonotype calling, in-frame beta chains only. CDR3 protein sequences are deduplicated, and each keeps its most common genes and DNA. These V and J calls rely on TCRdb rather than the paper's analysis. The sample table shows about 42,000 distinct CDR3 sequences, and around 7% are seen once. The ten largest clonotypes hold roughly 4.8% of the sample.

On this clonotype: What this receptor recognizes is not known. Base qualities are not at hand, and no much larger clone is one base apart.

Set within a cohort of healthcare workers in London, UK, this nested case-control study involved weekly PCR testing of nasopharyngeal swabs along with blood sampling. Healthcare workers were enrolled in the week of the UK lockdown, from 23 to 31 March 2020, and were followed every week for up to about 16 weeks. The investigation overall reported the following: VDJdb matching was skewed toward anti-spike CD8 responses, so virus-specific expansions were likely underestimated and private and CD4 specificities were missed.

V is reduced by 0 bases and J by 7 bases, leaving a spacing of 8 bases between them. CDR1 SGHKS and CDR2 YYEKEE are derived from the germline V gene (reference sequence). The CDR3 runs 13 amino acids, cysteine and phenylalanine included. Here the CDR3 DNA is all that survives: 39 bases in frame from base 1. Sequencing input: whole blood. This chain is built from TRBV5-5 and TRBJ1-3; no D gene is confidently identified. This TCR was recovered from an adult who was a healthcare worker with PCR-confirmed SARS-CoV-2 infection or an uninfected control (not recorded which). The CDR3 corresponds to CASSLAPANTIYF. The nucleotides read TGTGCCAGCAGCTTGGCGCCGGCGAACACCATATATTTT. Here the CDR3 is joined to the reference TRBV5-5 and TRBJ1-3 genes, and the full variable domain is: DAGVTQSPTHLIKTRGQQVTLRCSPISGHKSVSWYQQVLGQGPQFIFQYYEKEERGRGNFPDRFSARQFPNYSSELNVNALLLGDSALYLCASSLAPANTIYFGEGSWLTVV.